What follows are 21 T cell receptor beta chains derived from one specimen sequenced in a study of PD-L1 blockade in urothelial cancer (dated by TCRdb to the late 2010s). The sample's time point label, decoded: pretreatment peripheral blood. The method was the immunoSEQ multiplex PCR assay. The table comes from immuneACCESS by way of TCRdb, which keeps in-frame sequences with V and J called. Part of the clones is missing from these tables; in studies checked, under half for an unresolved V gene and the rest for unknown reasons. The sample includes about 130,000 clones, with about 81% observed a single time. The ten largest clones capture roughly 3.5% of the sample. The sequencing used PBMCs, collected around atezolizumab (anti-PD-L1) treatment. Every receptor here comes from a man in his forties or fifties with urothelial cancer.

The V and J genes are TRBV29-1 and TRBJ1-2; no reliable D call. Looked up from germline, CDR1 is SQVTM and CDR2 is ANQGSEA. V was trimmed by 5 bases and J by 4 bases, leaving 14 bases between them. This CDR3 contains 13 residues. The CDR3 region is CSVRISDSYGYTF. The CDR3 nucleotides read TGCAGCGTTCGTATCAGCGATTCCTATGGCTACACCTTC.

This clone was seen just once. The chain couples TRBV5-1 to TRBJ2-5; TRBD1 matches 10 bases. The CDR3 runs 16 residues. CDR1 SGHRS and CDR2 YFSETQ come from the germline V gene. V gave up 0 bases and J gave up 1 base; unmatched junction bases: 3. CDR3 loop: CASSLGWTGGQETQYF. The DNA of the CDR3 is TGCGCCAGCAGCTTGGGCTGGACAGGGGGCCAAGAGACCCAGTACTTC.

The rearrangement joins TRBV13 to TRBJ1-2; no reliable D call. The CDR3 is made up of 15 amino acids. V was trimmed by 0 bases and J by 8 bases, leaving 16 bases between them. Germline V gene lookup returns CDR1 PRHDT and CDR2 FYEKMQ (reference sequence). As DNA, the CDR3 is TGTGCCAGCAGCTTAGGTAGTTTTTCGGCCAGGGGCTACACCTTC. Amino acid sequence: CASSLGSFSARGYTF.

CDR3 loop: CASSLGPSSSYEQYF. CDR3 sequence (DNA): TGTGCCAGCAGCTTAGGTCCCTCTAGCTCCTACGAGCAGTACTTC. The J gene is TRBJ2-7, the V gene TRBV11-3; D unresolved. The germline V gene encodes CDR1 SGHNT and CDR2 YENEEA. Between the trimmed V and J ends, which lost 1 base and 0 bases, there was a span of 10 bases. The CDR3 is made up of 15 amino acids.

This chain uses TRBV6-5 with TRBJ1-5; TRBD1 is a possible D gene (6 bases). V was shortened by 2 bases and J by 11 bases, with 16 bases between the two germline ends. CDR1 and CDR2 (germline): MNHEY, SVGAGI. The CDR3 consists of 14 residues. This CDR3 is CASSYAGAFGSQHF. The CDR3 DNA reads TGTGCCAGCAGTTACGCGGGGGCATTCGGGTCCCAGCATTTT.

The chain links TRBV5-1 to TRBJ2-4, with D possibly being TRBD1 (5 bases). The CDR3 covers 16 residues. V gave up 4 bases and J gave up 4 bases, with 18 bases separating them. The germline gives CDR1 SGHRS, CDR2 YFSETQ. Here the CDR3 reads CASSPPTDNRKNIQYF. The CDR3 bases are TGCGCCAGCAGCCCTCCGACAGACAACCGAAAAAACATTCAGTACTTC.

V usage is TRBV10-1 and J usage is TRBJ2-5, with D possibly TRBD2 on 6 matching bases. Looked up from germline, CDR1 is WNHNN and CDR2 is SYGVQD (reference sequence). The CDR3 has 15 amino acids. The ends were cut back, 4 bases at V and 2 bases at J, with 14 bases in the middle. The CDR3 sequence: CASSGTSSSQETQYF. In DNA, the CDR3 is TGCGCCAGCAGTGGAACTAGCAGCTCGCAAGAGACCCAGTACTTC.

The chain uses TRBV7-3 and TRBJ2-3, with D possibly matching TRBD2 (5 bases). This CDR3 region has 13 residues. The V and J ends lost 5 bases and 4 bases respectively, with 10 bases between them. Germline V CDR1 and CDR2: SGHTA, FQGTGA. CDR3 in amino acids: CASSPAEADTQYF. The CDR3 DNA reads as TGTGCCAGCAGCCCAGCGGAGGCAGATACGCAGTATTTT.

The chain combines TRBV7-9 with TRBJ2-2; D is uncertain. CDR1 SEHNR and CDR2 FQNEAQ come from the germline V gene (reference sequence). The V end was cut by 6 bases, the J end by 6 bases, with 11 bases between. CDR3 length: 13 amino acids. Written as DNA, the CDR3 is TGTGCCAGCAGTAAAGACTCCCCCGGGGAGCTGTTTTTT. This sequence encodes CASSKDSPGELFF.

The V and J genes are TRBV6-5 and TRBJ2-1; D might be TRBD1 (6 bases). The germline V gene has CDR1 MNHEY and CDR2 SVGAGI. The CDR3 sequence is 13 residues long. Trimming removed 6 bases at V and 5 bases at J, with 11 bases between. CDR3 in DNA: TGTGCCAGCAGCCTCCGGGACAACAATGAGCAGTTCTTC. It encodes CASSLRDNNEQFF.

The rearrangement uses TRBV5-1 and TRBJ2-1; TRBD1 aligns across 9 bases. V dropped 5 bases and J dropped 6; count of bases not matched to a gene: 12. The CDR3 totals 16 residues. Looked up from germline, CDR1 is SGHRS and CDR2 is YFSETQ. CDR3 in amino acids: CASRLLPGTGLNEQFF. CDR3 nucleotide sequence: TGCGCCAGCAGATTATTACCCGGGACAGGGCTCAATGAGCAGTTCTTC.

V usage is TRBV11-2 and J usage is TRBJ2-2; TRBD2 matches at 10 bases. Trimming at V came to 5 bases and at J to 0 bases, leaving 6 bases not matched to a gene. Germline V gives CDR1 SGHAT, CDR2 FQNNGV. CDR3 length equals 17 residues. CDR3 sequence: CASSTGLAATNTGELFF. The CDR3, as DNA: TGTGCCAGCAGCACCGGACTAGCGGCAACGAACACCGGGGAGCTGTTTTTT.

The V call is TRBV9, the J call TRBJ1-1, with TRBD1 matching over 7 bases. V shed 4 bases, J shed 1 base, and the junction held 10 bases outside the gene matches. The CDR3 consists of 16 residues. The germline V gene encodes CDR1 SGDLS and CDR2 YYNGEE. The chain's CDR3 is CASSLRSGTANTEAFF. The CDR3 DNA is TGTGCCAGCAGCCTTCGATCCGGGACAGCGAACACTGAAGCTTTCTTT.

CDR3 in amino acids: CASSLRQSTDTQYF. The CDR3 DNA reads TGCGCCAGCAGCTTGAGACAGAGCACAGATACGCAGTATTTT. V usage is TRBV5-1 and J usage is TRBJ2-3; a weak D match, TRBD1 (5 bases). Between the trimmed V and J ends, which lost 1 base and 0 bases, there was a span of 6 bases. The CDR3 is made up of 14 amino acids. Germline CDR1 is SGHRS and CDR2 is YFSETQ.

The rearrangement uses TRBV2 and TRBJ2-1; 7 nucleotides agree with TRBD2. The junction had 7 bases not matched to a gene; V was cut back by 4 bases and J by 7 bases. The V gene's germline CDR1 is SNHLY and CDR2 FYNNEI. This CDR3 is built from 14 residues. In nucleotides, the CDR3 is TGTGCCAGCAGTGTGCGACTAGCTGGTAATGAGCAGTTCTTC. Translation gives CASSVRLAGNEQFF.

The CDR3 reads CASSSTGQRNQPQHF. The CDR3, as DNA: TGTGCCAGCAGCTCAACGGGACAGAGAAATCAGCCCCAGCATTTT. V is TRBV7-9 and J is TRBJ1-5, with TRBD1 matching 7 bases. V shed 4 bases, J shed 4 bases, and the junction held 7 bases outside the gene matches. This CDR3 spans 15 amino acids. Germline CDR1 and CDR2: SEHNR and FQNEAQ (reference sequence).

The V call is TRBV14, the J call TRBJ1-6, with D perhaps TRBD1 (6 bases). This CDR3 is 14 amino acids long. CDR1 and CDR2 from the germline V gene are SGHDN and FVKESK. V was shortened by 6 bases and J by 6 bases, with 12 bases between the two germline ends. The CDR3 nucleotides read TGTGCCAGCAGTCGGGACACACGTAATTCACCCCTCCACTTT. Translated, it gives CASSRDTRNSPLHF. Based on the CDR3 plus reference TRBV14 and TRBJ1-6, the full variable domain is EAGVTQFPSHSVIEKGQTVTLRCDPISGHDNLYWYRRVMGKEIKFLLHFVKESKQDESGMPNNRFLAERTGGTYSTLKVQPAELEDSGVYFCASSRDTRNSPLHFGNGTRLTVT.

The V and J genes are TRBV28 and TRBJ2-7, with 7 nucleotides matching TRBD2. V gave up 5 bases and J gave up 4 bases; unmatched junction bases: 8. The V gene's germline CDR1 is MDHEN and CDR2 SYDVKM. The length of the CDR3 is 14 residues. CDR3 DNA sequence: TGTGCCAGCAGTACCCCGGGACTACAATACGAGCAGTACTTC. Amino acid sequence: CASSTPGLQYEQYF.

The genes are TRBV15 and TRBJ1-2; 9 positions agree with TRBD1. This CDR3 has 14 amino acids. Germline V gene sequence: CDR1 LNHNV, CDR2 YYDKDF (reference sequence). With 0 bases clipped from V and 9 bases from J, the junction kept 5 bases outside the gene matches. CDR3 sequence (DNA): TGTGCCACCAGCAGAGATCGGGGGACAGGGAGCTACACCTTC. This encodes CATSRDRGTGSYTF. The variable domain in full, with the rest retrieved from reference TRBV15 and TRBJ1-2, is DAMVIQNPRYQVTQFGKPVTLSCSQTLNHNVMYWYQQKSSQAPKLLFHYYDKDFNNEADTPDNFQSRRPNTSFCFLDIRSPGLGDTAMYLCATSRDRGTGSYTFGSGTRLTVV.

The chain recombines TRBV27 with TRBJ1-2; possible D gene TRBD1, 5 bases. Germline CDR1 and CDR2: MNHEY and SMNVEV (reference sequence). V dropped 4 bases and J dropped 1 base, with 7 bases sitting between them. This CDR3 contains 13 residues. The CDR3 nucleotides are TGTGCCAGCAGTTGGCAGGGTAACTATGGCTACACCTTC. Translated, it gives CASSWQGNYGYTF.

The rearrangement uses TRBV27 and TRBJ2-7, with TRBD1 matching 7 bases. The length of the CDR3 is 14 residues. Germline CDR1 and CDR2: MNHEY and SMNVEV (reference sequence). V gave up 5 bases and J gave up 3 bases; unmatched junction bases: 7. The chain's CDR3 is CASSGLTGNYEQYF. Here the CDR3 DNA reads TGTGCCAGCAGTGGACTGACAGGGAACTACGAGCAGTACTTC.